This T cell receptor beta chain stems from a study of human T cells and chemical hapten exposure. On the study more broadly: TCR yields per sample varied, mainly owing to small pooled library volume differences. Study results and caveats: Counts of TCRs above 1 in 1000 frequency stayed unchanged with DPC sensitization.

This clonotype has a handful of counts. Its antigen is not identified. Total RNA was isolated from whole blood that had not been fractionated. The CDR3 consists of 15 residues. V lost 0 bases to trimming and J lost 7 bases; unmatched junction nucleotides: 7. Germline assignment: CDR1 SGHRS and CDR2 YFSETQ. Library preparation tagged each individual cDNA molecule with a unique molecular identifier. MiXCR, applied by TCRdb to the reads, yields one record per CDR3 protein. The sample lists about 120,000 distinct CDR3 sequences, over 7% occurring once. The sample taken for sequencing was whole blood. The receptor was derived from a human donor in good health. Some clones in this sample may be carry-over from other donors' samples. J is TRBJ2-3 and V is TRBV5-1; 8 nucleotides agree with TRBD2. The CDR3 protein is CASSLDTGGPNTQYF. DNA for the CDR3: TGCGCCAGCAGCTTGGATACGGGAGGGCCGAATACGCAGTATTTT.